This T cell receptor (beta chain) comes out of a study of Graves' ophthalmopathy and Graves' hyperthyroidism. Across the whole study: Peripheral blood sampling occurred at initial diagnosis, before any treatment.

The diagnosis combined clinical symptoms, thyroxine, TRAb, thyroid ultrasound and orbital computed tomography scans. Trimming removed 4 bases at V and 7 bases at J, with 19 bases between. CDR1 is SGHVS and CDR2 is FQNEAQ in the germline V gene. This CDR3 has 15 residues. Scientists amplified the TCR beta CDR3 regions from RNA transcripts. Second-round multiplex PCR came after a first-round RT-PCR that employed HTBI primers. TCRdb itself ran the multiplex PCR reads through MiXCR, one entry per CDR3 protein. The sample has about 700,000 distinct CDR3 sequences; about two fifths are singletons. The source material was peripheral blood. The TCR sequence derives from an adult man with Graves' ophthalmopathy. The chain has TRBV7-8 and TRBJ2-5, with a weak D call TRBD2 (6 bases). This chain's CDR3 is CASSSLGLGGGTQYF. DNA for the CDR3: TGTGCCAGCAGCTCCTTGGGACTGGGGGGAGGGACCCAGTACTTC.